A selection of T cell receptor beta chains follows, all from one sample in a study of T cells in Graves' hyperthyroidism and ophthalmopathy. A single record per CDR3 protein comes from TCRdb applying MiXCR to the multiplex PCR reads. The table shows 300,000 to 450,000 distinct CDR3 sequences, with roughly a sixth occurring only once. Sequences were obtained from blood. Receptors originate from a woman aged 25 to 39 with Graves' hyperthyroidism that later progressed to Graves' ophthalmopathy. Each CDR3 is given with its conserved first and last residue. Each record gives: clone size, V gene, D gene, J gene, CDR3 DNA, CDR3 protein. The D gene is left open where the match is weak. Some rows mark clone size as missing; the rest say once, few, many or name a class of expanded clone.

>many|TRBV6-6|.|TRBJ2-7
TGTGCCAGCAGTTACGCAACAGGAGTACCCTACGAGCAGTACTTC
CASSYATGVPYEQYF
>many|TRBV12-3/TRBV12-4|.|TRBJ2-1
TGTGCCAGCAGTTTAGCCCCCCGGGGGCAGTTCTTC
CASSLAPRGQFF
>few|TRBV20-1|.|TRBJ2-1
TGCAGTGCTAGCCCAGAGTACAATGAGCAGTTCTTC
CSASPEYNEQFF
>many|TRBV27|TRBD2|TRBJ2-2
TGTGCCAGCAGACTAGCGGGCGTCGGGGAGCTGTTTTTT
CASRLAGVGELFF
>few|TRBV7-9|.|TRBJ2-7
TGTGCCAGCAGCTTAGTAGGGTCGGGGCAGTACTTC
CASSLVGSGQYF
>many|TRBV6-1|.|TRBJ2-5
TGTGCCAGCAGGGTGGCGGGGGCTGGACAAGAGACCCAGTACTTC
CASRVAGAGQETQYF
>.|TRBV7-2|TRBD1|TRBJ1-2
TGTGCCAGCAGCCGAACACATACAGGGGGAGGGTATGGCTACACCTTC
CASSRTHTGGGYGYTF
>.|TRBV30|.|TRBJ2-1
TGTGCCTGGAGCGTACGGGTAGGGGGAAGCTCCTACAATGAGCAGTTCTTC
CAWSVRVGGSSYNEQFF
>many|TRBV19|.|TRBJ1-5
TGTGCCAGTAGTGCACGGGGGGGGCCCAGTCAGCCCCAGCATTTT
CASSARGGPSQPQHF
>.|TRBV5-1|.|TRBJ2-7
TGCGCCAGCAGCTTGGGCCTAGGGACTAGGACAGGGGACGAGCAGTACTTC
CASSLGLGTRTGDEQYF
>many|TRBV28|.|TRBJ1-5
TGTGCCAGCAGTTCGGTAGATAGCAATCAGCCCCAGCATTTT
CASSSVDSNQPQHF
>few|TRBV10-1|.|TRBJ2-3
TGCGCCAGCAGTGGACAAGTCACAGATACGCAGTATTTT
CASSGQVTDTQYF
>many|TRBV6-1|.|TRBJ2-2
TGTGCCAGCAGTGAACTTGGTTACGGGGAGCTGTTTTTT
CASSELGYGELFF
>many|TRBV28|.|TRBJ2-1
TGTGCCAGCAGAAACCAGGGGTTTCCGAGCTCCTACAATGAGCAGTTCTTC
CASRNQGFPSSYNEQFF
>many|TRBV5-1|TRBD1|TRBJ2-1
TGCGCCAGCAGCTTGGACAGGGGGGTTTACAATGAGCAGTTCTTC
CASSLDRGVYNEQFF
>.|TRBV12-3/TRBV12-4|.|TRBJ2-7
TGTGCCAGCAGTAGAGATAGCGGCCCATACGAGCAGTACTTC
CASSRDSGPYEQYF
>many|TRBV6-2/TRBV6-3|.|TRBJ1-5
TGTGCCAGCAGTTACGCCCCAAGGGGGAGGCTTAGCAATCAGCCCCAGCATTTT
CASSYAPRGRLSNQPQHF
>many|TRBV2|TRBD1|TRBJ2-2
TGTGCCAGCAGCCTCCTAAGGGGGCCCGGGGAGCTGTTTTTT
CASSLLRGPGELFF